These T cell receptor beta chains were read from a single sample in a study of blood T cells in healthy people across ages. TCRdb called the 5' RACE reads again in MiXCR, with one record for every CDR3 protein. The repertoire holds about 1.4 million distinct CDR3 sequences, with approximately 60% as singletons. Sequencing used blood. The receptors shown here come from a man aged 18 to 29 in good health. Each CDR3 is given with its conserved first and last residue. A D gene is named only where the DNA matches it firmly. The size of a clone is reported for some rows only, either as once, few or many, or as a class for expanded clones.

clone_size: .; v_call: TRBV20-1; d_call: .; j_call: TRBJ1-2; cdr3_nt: TGCAGTGCTCTGGGTGGGGGGTTCGGCTACACCTTC; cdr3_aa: CSALGGGFGYTF
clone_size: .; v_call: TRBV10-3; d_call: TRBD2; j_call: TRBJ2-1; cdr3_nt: TGTGCCATCGCTGACCCGGGTCTAGCGGGAGGGGGCAATGAGCAGTTCTTC; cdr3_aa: CAIADPGLAGGGNEQFF
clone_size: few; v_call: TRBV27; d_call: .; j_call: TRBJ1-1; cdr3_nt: TGTGCCAGCAGTTTTCTGGGGGGCGCGATCTCTGAAGCTTTCTTT; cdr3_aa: CASSFLGGAISEAFF
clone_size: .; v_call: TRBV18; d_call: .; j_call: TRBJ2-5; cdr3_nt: TGTGCCAGCTCACCGCATGACAGGTTTATTGAGCAGTACTTC; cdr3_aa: CASSPHDRFIEQYF
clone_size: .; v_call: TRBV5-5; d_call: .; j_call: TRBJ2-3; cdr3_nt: TGTGCCAGCACCGCGGTGGGAGATACGCAGTATTTT; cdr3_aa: CASTAVGDTQYF
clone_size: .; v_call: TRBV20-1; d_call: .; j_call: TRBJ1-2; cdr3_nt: TGCAGTGCTAGAAGGGGGTTGGACTATGGCTACACCTTC; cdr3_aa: CSARRGLDYGYTF
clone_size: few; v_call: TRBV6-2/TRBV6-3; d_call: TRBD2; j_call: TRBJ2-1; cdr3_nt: TGTGCCAGCAGTTATGGGACTACTAATGAGCAGTTCTTC; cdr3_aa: CASSYGTTNEQFF
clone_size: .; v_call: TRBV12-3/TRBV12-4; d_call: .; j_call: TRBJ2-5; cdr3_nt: TGTGCCAGCAGGCATAGGTCGGAGACCCAGTACTTC; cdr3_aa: CASRHRSETQYF
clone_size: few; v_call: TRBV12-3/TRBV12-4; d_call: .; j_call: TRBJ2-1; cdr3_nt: TGTGCCAGCAGTTTGTCGAGCGGCCCGGGCTACAATGAGCAGTTCTTC; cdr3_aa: CASSLSSGPGYNEQFF
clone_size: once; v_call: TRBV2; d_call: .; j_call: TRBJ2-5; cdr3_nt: TGTGCCAGCATCGGGGACCAAGAGACCCAGTACTTC; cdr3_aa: CASIGDQETQYF
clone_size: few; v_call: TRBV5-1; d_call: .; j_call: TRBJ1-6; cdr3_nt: TGCGCCAGCAGCTCCAGCGTCAGTTCACCCCTCCACTTT; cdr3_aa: CASSSSVSSPLHF
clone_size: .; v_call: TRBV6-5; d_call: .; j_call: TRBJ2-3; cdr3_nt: TGTGCCAGCAGTTATCAACTAGGGGGGACAGATACGCAGTATTTT; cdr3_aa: CASSYQLGGTDTQYF
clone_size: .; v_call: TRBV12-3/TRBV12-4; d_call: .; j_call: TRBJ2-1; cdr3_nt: TGTGCCGGCAGTTTAGGCCGGGAAAAGGAGCAGTTCTTC; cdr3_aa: CAGSLGREKEQFF
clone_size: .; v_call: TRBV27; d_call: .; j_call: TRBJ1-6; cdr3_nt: TGTGCCAGCAGTCCCCCCCGTCCGGATTCACCCCTCCACTTT; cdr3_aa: CASSPPRPDSPLHF
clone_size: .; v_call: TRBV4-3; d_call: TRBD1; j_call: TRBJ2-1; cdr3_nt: TGCGCCAGCAGCCCTGGACAGGGGAGGTCAAATGAGCAGTTCTTC; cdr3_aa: CASSPGQGRSNEQFF